One sample yielded the 8 T cell receptor beta chains listed below, sequenced in a study of T cells after posttransplantation cyclophosphamide. Clones were read by immunoSEQ multiplex PCR, and TCRdb kept only the in-frame ones, dropping some. The data show roughly 3,600 clones, approximately 67% seen once. Sequencing was done on a sample of memory CD8+ T cells sorted from blood. These receptors all stem from a young man in good health and a related stem cell transplant donor.

On this clone: At one end, the junction sequence differs from germline, possibly due to a read error. The V call is TRBV27, the J call TRBJ2-1, with D uncertain. The CDR3 is 13 amino acids. Germline CDR1 MNHEY, CDR2 SMNVEV (reference sequence). DNA of the CDR3: TGTGCCAGCAGTTTTAAATTGGGCAATCAGCAGTTCTTC. It encodes CASSFKLGNQQFF.

A word on this clone: This likely came from a read error, as a far larger clone is one base away. The J gene is TRBJ2-7, the V gene TRBV2, with unresolved D. CDR3 size: 10 residues. Germline V lookup: CDR1 SNHLY, CDR2 FYNNEI. The CDR3 spells CASSYYEPYF. As DNA, the CDR3 is TGTGCCAGCAGTTATTACGAGCCGTACTTC. Drawing the rest from reference TRBV2 and TRBJ2-7, the complete variable domain is EPEVTQTPSHQVTQMGQEVILRCVPISNHLYFYWYRQILGQKVEFLVSFYNNEISEKSEIFDDQFSVERPDGSNFTLKIRSTKLEDSAMYFCASSYYEPYFGPGTRLTVT.

The rearrangement joins TRBV7-3 to TRBJ2-3, with 8 bases aligning to TRBD1. V lost 4 bases, J lost 8 bases, and 5 bases stayed unmatched. The CDR3 has 13 residues. Per the germline V gene, CDR1 is SGHTA and CDR2 is FQGTGA. DNA for the CDR3: TGTGCCAGCAGCTCCGGACAGGGCGGTACGCAGTATTTT. It is translated as CASSSGQGGTQYF. The full variable domain, completed using reference TRBV7-3 and TRBJ2-3, is GAGVSQTPSNKVTEKGKYVELRCDPISGHTALYWYRQSLGQGPEFLIYFQGTGAADDSGLPNDRFFAVRPEGSVSTLKIQRTERGDSAVYLCASSSGQGGTQYFGPGTRLTVL.

The V and J genes are TRBV27 and TRBJ1-4; 7 bases map to TRBD1. CDR1 is MNHEY and CDR2 is SMNVEV in the germline V gene (reference sequence). J was trimmed by 12 bases and V by 10 bases; bases with no gene match: 11. The CDR3 runs 12 residues. The chain's CDR3 is CATKSHGTELFF. CDR3 DNA: TGTGCCACCAAATCACACGGGACAGAACTGTTTTTT. Filled out from reference TRBV27 and TRBJ1-4, the complete variable domain reads EAQVTQNPRYLITVTGKKLTVTCSQNMNHEYMSWYRQDPGLGLRQIYYSMNVEVTDKGDVPEGYKVSRKEKRNFPLILESPSPNQTSLYFCATKSHGTELFFGSGTQLSVL.

This chain links TRBV10-3 with TRBJ1-4; D is possibly TRBD1 (5 bases). The germline V gene encodes CDR1 ENHRY and CDR2 SYGVKD. The CDR3 has 15 residues. V was pared by 0 bases and J by 11 bases, with 16 bases between. The CDR3 is CAISESVELGPKLFF. DNA for the CDR3: TGTGCCATCAGTGAGTCTGTTGAGCTGGGGCCCAAACTGTTTTTT.

The chain joins TRBV2 to TRBJ2-4, with 13 bases fitting TRBD2. V shed 4 bases and J 3 bases; nucleotides not matched to a gene: 3. The V gene's germline CDR1 is SNHLY and CDR2 FYNNEI. This CDR3 has 16 amino acids. The DNA of the CDR3 is TGTGCCAGCAGTGGACTAGCGGGGGGTGGCAAAAACATTCAGTACTTC. Residues: CASSGLAGGGKNIQYF.

Only one count was recorded for this clone. The chain links TRBV6-1 to TRBJ1-5; 9 bases are shared with TRBD1. Losses at the gene ends were 7 bases for V and 4 bases for J; bases not matched to a gene: 5. This CDR3 is 14 amino acids long. CDR1 is MNHNS, CDR2 SASEGT, per germline. The CDR3 spells CASNKGTGNQPQHF. The DNA for the CDR3 is TGTGCCAGCAACAAAGGGACAGGGAATCAGCCCCAGCATTTT.

For this clone: One end of the junction is discordant with germline, which a read error may explain. The identical CDR3 is also encoded by other nucleotide sequences in the sample. This chain joins TRBV5-5 and TRBJ1-6; no reliable D call. This CDR3 is 14 amino acids long. The V gene's germline CDR1 is SGHKS and CDR2 YYEKEE (reference sequence). CDR3 bases: TGTGCCAGCAGCTTTGTCCGCGGTAATTCCCCCCTCCACTTT. It is translated as CASSFVRGNSPLHF.